This section outlines one T cell receptor (beta chain) sequence together with its context. As yet, its antigen is unknown. Germline V CDR1 and CDR2: SGHTA, FQGNSA. V lost 1 base and J lost 5, with 15 bases in between. The CDR3 is 15 residues long. The entry originates in a study of T-cell memory formation after mild COVID-19. Whole-study results and caveats: The main location of contracting CD4+ clones was CM and EM, and that of contracting CD8+ clones was EMRA. Contracting clones, day 15 to 85, had balanced CD4/CD8, and later expanders favored CD4+.

Libraries for TCRalpha and TCRbeta carried sample barcodes and unique molecular identifiers via 5'RACE. TCRdb called the 5' RACE reads again in MiXCR, with one record for every CDR3 protein. The sample consists of under 650,000 distinct CDR3 sequences, about 20% of them appearing once. The V and J genes are TRBV7-2 and TRBJ2-7, with D uncertain. Input material: PBMCs or a T cell subset sorted from them (not recorded which). This receptor was identified in an adult woman who had mild COVID-19 (a few samples of this study predate the infection). Cell type and time point are not known. The CDR3 spells CASSLGSLNPDEQYF. CDR3 in DNA: TGTGCCAGCAGCTTAGGCAGTCTAAACCCAGACGAGCAGTACTTC.